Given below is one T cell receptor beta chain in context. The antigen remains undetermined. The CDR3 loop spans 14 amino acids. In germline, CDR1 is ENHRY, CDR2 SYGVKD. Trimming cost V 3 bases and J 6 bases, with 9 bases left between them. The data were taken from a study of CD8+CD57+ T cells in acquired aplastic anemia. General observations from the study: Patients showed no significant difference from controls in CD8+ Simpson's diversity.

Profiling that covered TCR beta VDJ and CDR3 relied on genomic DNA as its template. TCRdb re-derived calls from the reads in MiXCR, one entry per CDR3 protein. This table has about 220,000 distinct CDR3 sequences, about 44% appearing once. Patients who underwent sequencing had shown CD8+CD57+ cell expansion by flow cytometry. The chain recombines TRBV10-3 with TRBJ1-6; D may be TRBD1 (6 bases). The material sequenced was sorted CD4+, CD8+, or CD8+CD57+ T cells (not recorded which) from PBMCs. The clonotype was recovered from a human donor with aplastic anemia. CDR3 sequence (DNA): TGTGCCATCAGTGACACAGGGACTAATTCACCCCTCCACTTT. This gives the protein CAISDTGTNSPLHF.